This T cell receptor (beta chain) is drawn from a study of vaccination effects on CD4 cells after COVID-19. Study information: Cultivation was performed at 1.5 million to 2.5 million PBMC per well with 10 IU/ml IL-2 and 10 ug/ml peptides added.

Only in-frame clones appear in the TCRdb table, and some are missing; sequencing was by immunoSEQ multiplex PCR. Of tens of thousands of clones in the sample, roughly 74% are singletons; the top ten hold 2.2%. Of note for this clone: As yet, its antigen is unknown.

Researchers isolated CD4+ T cells once 9 to 11 days of culture had elapsed. The participants, recipients of two vaccine doses, got either BNT162b2 or mRNA-1273. V was cut by 4 bases and J by 8 bases, with 18 bases left in between. This CDR3 is built from 16 residues. CDR1 LGHNA and CDR2 YSLEER come from the germline V gene. The starting material was CD4+ T cells from PBMCs cultured without peptide, obtained after COVID-19 vaccination. The rearrangement joins TRBV4-3 to TRBJ1-6; D not certain. The source of this sequence is a human donor who received a COVID-19 vaccine. CDR3 DNA sequence: TGCGCCAGCAGCCGAGAAGTGCGGCTAGACGATTCACCCCTCCACTTT. This gives the protein CASSREVRLDDSPLHF.